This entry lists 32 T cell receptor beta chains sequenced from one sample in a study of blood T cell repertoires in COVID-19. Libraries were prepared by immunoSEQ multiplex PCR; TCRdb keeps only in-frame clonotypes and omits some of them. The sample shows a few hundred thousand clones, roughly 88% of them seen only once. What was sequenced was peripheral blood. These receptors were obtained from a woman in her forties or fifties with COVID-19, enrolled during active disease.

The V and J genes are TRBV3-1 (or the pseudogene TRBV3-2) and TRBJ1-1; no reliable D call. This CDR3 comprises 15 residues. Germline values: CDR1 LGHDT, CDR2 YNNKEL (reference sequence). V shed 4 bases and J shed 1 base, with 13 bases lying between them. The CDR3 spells CASSRREGGNTEAFF. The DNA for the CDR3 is TGTGCCAGCAGCCGCCGGGAAGGAGGGAACACTGAAGCTTTCTTT.

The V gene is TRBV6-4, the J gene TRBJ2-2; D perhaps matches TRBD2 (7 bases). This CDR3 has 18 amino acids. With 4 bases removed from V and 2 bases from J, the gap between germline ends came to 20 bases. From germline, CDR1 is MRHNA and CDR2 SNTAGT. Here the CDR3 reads CASSAQGGTMSNTGELFF. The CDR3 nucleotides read TGTGCCAGCAGTGCACAAGGGGGGACTATGAGTAACACCGGGGAGCTGTTTTTT.

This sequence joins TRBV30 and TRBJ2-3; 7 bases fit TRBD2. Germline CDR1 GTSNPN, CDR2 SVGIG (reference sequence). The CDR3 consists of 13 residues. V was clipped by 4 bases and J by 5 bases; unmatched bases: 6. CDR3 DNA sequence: TGTGCCTGGAACAGCGGGGCCCAAGATACGCAGTATTTT. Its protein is CAWNSGAQDTQYF.

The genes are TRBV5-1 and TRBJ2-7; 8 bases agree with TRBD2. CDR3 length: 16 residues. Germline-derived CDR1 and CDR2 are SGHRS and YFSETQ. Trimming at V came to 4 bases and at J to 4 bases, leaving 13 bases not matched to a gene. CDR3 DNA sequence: TGCGCCAGCAGCGCGGCCTTAGGCGGGGGGATTTACGAGCAGTACTTC. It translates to CASSAALGGGIYEQYF.

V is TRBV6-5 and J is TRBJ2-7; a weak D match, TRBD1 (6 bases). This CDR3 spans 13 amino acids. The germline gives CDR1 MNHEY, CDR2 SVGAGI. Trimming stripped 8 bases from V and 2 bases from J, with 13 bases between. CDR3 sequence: CASRQEPPYEQYF. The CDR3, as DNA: TGTGCCAGCCGACAGGAGCCTCCCTACGAGCAGTACTTC.

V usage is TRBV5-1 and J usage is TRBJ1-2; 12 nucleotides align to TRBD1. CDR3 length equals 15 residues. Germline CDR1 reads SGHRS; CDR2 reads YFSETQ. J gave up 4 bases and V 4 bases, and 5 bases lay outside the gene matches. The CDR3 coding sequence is TGCGCCAGCAGCCAAGGGACAGGGGGCTCCTATGGCTACACCTTC. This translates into CASSQGTGGSYGYTF. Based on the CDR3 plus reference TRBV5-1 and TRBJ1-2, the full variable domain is KAGVTQTPRYLIKTRGQQVTLSCSPISGHRSVSWYQQTPGQGLQFLFEYFSETQRNKGNFPGRFSGRQFSNSRSEMNVSTLELGDSALYLCASSQGTGGSYGYTFGSGTRLTVV.

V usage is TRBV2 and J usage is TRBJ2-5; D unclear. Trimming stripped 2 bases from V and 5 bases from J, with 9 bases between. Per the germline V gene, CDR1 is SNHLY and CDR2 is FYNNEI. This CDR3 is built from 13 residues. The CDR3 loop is CASSERSWETQYF. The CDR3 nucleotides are TGTGCCAGCAGTGAACGGAGTTGGGAGACCCAGTACTTC.

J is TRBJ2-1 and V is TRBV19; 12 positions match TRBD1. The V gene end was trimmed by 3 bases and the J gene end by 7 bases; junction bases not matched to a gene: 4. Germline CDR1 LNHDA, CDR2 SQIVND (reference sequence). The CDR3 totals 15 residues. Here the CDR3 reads CASSMRDRGRNEQFF. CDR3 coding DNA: TGTGCCAGTAGTATGAGGGACAGGGGGCGGAATGAGCAGTTCTTC.

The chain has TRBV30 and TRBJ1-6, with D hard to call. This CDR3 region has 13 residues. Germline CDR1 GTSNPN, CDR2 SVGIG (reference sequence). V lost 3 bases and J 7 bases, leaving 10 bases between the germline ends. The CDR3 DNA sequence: TGTGCCTGGAGGGGCAGTTTGAATTCACCCCTCCACTTT. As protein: CAWRGSLNSPLHF.

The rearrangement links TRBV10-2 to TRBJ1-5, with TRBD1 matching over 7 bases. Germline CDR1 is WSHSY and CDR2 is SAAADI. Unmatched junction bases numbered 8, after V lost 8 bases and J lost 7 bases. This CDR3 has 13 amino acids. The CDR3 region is CASDQGGGQPQHF. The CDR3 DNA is TGCGCCAGCGATCAGGGGGGTGGGCAGCCCCAGCATTTT.

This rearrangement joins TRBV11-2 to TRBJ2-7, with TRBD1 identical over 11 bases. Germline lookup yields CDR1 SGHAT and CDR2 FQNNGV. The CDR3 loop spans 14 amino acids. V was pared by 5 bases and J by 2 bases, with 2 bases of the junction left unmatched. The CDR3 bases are TGTGCCAGCAGCAAGGACAGGGGGCCCTACGAGCAGTACTTC. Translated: CASSKDRGPYEQYF. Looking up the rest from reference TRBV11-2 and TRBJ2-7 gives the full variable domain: EAGVAQSPRYKIIEKRQSVAFWCNPISGHATLYWYQQILGQGPKLLIQFQNNGVVDDSQLPKDRFSAERLKGVDSTLKIQPAKLEDSAVYLCASSKDRGPYEQYFGPGTRLTVT.

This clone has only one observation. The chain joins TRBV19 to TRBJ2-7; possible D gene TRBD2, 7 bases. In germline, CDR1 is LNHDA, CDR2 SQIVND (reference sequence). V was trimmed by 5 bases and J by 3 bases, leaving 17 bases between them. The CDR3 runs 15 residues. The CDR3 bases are TGTGCCAGTAGTGTTTCGGGGGGCCTCGACTACGAGCAGTACTTC. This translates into CASSVSGGLDYEQYF. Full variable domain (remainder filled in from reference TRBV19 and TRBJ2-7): DGGITQSPKYLFRKEGQNVTLSCEQNLNHDAMYWYRQDPGQGLRLIYYSQIVNDFQKGDIAEGYSVSREKKESFPLTVTSAQKNPTAFYLCASSVSGGLDYEQYFGPGTRLTVT.

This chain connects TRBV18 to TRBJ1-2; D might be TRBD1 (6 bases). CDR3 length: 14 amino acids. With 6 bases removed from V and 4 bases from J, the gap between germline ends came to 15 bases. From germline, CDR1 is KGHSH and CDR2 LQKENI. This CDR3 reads CASSSAGGAYGYTF. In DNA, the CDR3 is TGTGCCAGCTCCAGCGCGGGGGGGGCCTATGGCTACACCTTC.

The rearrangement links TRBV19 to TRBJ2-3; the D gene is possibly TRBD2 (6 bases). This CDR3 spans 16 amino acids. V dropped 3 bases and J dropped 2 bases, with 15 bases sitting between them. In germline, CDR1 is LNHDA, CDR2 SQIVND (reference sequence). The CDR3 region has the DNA TGTGCCAGTAGTATTCAGGGTAGCGGAAACACAGATACGCAGTATTTT. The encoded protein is CASSIQGSGNTDTQYF.

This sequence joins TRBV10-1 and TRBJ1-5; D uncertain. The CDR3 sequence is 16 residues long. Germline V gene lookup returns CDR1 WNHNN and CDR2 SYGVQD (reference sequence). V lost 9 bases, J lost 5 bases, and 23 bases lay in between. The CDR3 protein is CASPWYSRRPHQPQHF. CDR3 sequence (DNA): TGCGCCAGTCCTTGGTATAGCAGGAGGCCTCATCAGCCCCAGCATTTT.

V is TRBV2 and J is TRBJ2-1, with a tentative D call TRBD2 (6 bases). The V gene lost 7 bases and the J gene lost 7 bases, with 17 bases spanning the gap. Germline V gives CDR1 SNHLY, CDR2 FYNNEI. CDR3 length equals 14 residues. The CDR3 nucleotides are TGTGCCAGCAAAAGGGACGGGGGAACGAATGAGCAGTTCTTC. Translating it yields CASKRDGGTNEQFF.

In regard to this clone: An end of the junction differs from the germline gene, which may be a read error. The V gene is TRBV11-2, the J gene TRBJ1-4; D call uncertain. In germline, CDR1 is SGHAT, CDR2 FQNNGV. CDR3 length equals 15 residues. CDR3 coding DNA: TGTGCCGGCAGCTTGGGTAGCCCTGATGTTGGTGAACTGTTTTTT. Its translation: CAGSLGSPDVGELFF.

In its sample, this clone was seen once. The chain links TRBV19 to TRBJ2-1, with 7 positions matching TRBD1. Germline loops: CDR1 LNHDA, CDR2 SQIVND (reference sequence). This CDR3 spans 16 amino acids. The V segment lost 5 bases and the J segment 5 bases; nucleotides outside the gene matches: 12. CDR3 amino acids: CASSRTPGQTNNEQFF. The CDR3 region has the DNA TGTGCCAGTAGTCGTACTCCGGGACAGACAAACAATGAGCAGTTCTTC.

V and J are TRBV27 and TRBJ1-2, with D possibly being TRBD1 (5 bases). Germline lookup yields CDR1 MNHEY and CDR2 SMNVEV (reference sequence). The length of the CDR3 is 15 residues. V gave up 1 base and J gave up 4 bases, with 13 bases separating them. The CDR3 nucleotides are TGTGCCAGCAGTTTATACCCCCAGGGCCCCTATGGCTACACCTTC. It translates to CASSLYPQGPYGYTF.

This chain's CDR3 is CASAPLGGQRSYEQYF. The DNA of the CDR3 is TGCGCCAGCGCCCCACTCGGGGGGCAGAGATCCTACGAGCAGTACTTC. This rearrangement joins TRBV5-1 to TRBJ2-7, with TRBD2 as a possible D gene (7 bases). V lost 7 bases, J lost 1 base, and 21 bases lay in between. The CDR3 consists of 16 residues. The V gene's germline CDR1 is SGHRS and CDR2 YFSETQ.

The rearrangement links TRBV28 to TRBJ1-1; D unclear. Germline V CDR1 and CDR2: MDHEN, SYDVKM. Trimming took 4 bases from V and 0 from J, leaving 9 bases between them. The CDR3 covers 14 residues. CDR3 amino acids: CASSSGLLNTEAFF. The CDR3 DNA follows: TGTGCCAGCAGTTCCGGACTTTTGAACACTGAAGCTTTCTTT.

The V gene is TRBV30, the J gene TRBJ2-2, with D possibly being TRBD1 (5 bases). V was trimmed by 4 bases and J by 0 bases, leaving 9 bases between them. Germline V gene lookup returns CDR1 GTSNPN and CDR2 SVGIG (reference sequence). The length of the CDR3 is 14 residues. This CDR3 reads CAWTRTPNTGELFF. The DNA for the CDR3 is TGTGCCTGGACGAGGACACCGAACACCGGGGAGCTGTTTTTT.

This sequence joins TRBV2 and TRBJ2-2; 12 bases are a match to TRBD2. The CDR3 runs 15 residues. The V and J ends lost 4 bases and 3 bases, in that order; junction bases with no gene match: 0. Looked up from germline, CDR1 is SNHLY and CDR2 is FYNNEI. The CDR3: CASSGLAGDTGELFF. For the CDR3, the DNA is TGTGCCAGCAGTGGACTAGCGGGGGACACCGGGGAGCTGTTTTTT.

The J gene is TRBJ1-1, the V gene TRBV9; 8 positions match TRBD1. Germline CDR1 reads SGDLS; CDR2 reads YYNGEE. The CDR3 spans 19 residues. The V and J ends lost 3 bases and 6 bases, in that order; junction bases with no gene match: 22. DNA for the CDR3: TGTGCCAGCAGCGCGGGGATGGCAGGGGGCCCGGGTGACTACGCTGAAGCTTTCTTT. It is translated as CASSAGMAGGPGDYAEAFF.

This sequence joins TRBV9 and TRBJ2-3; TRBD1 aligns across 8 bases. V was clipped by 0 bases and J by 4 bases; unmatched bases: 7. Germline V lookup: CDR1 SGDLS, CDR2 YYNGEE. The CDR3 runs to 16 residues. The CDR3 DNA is TGTGCCAGCAGCGTAGACCTCAGGGGGCTGGCAGATACGCAGTATTTT. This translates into CASSVDLRGLADTQYF.

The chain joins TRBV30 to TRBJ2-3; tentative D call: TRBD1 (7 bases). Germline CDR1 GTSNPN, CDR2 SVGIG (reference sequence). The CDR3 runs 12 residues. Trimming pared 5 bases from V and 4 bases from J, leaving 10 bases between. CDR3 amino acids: CAWSRGADTQYF. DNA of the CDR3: TGTGCCTGGTCCAGGGGGGCAGATACGCAGTATTTT.

CDR3 sequence (DNA): TGTGCCAGCAGCCAGGGGGCGCTAGGTATATCACCCCTCCACTTT. This gives the protein CASSQGALGISPLHF. V and J are TRBV3-1 (or the pseudogene TRBV3-2) and TRBJ1-6; possibly TRBD1 for D (6 bases). V was trimmed by 3 bases and J by 10 bases, leaving 16 bases between them. CDR1 is LGHDT, CDR2 YNNKEL, per germline (reference sequence). This CDR3 is 15 amino acids long.

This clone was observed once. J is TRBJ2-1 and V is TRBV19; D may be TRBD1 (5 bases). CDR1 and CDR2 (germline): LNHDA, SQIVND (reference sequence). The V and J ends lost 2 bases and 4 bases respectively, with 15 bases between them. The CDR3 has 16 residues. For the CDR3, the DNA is TGTGCCAGTAGTATAAGGGCAGGGCCACTATACAATGAGCAGTTCTTC. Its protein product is CASSIRAGPLYNEQFF.

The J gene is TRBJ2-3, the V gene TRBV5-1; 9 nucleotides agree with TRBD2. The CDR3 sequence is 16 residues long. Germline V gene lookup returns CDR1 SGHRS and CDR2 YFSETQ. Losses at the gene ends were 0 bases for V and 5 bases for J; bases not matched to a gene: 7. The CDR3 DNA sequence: TGCGCCAGCAGCTTGGCGGCGGGGGGGCCCGGAGATACGCAGTATTTT. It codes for CASSLAAGGPGDTQYF.

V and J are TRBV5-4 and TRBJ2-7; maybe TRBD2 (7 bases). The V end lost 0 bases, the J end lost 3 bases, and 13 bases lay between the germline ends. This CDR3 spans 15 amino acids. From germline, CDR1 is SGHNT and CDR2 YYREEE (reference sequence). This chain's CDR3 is CASSLGSGEGYEQYF. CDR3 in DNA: TGTGCCAGCAGCTTGGGGTCAGGGGAGGGCTACGAGCAGTACTTC.

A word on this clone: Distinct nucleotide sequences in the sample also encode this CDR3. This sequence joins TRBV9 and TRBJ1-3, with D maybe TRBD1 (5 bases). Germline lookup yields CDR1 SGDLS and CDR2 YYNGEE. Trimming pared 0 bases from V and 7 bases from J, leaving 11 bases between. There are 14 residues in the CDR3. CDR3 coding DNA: TGTGCCAGCAGCGTAGGCACAGGAGGGAACACCATATATTTT. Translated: CASSVGTGGNTIYF. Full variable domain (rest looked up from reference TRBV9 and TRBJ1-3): DSGVTQTPKHLITATGQRVTLRCSPRSGDLSVYWYQQSLDQGLQFLIQYYNGEERAKGNILERFSAQQFPDLHSELNLSSLELGDSALYFCASSVGTGGNTIYFGEGSWLTVV.

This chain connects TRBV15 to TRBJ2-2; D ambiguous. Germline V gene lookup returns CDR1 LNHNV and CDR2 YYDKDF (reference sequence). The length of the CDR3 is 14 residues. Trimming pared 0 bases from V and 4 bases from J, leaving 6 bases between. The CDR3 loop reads CATSRETATGELFF. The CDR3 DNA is TGTGCCACCAGCAGAGAAACAGCCACCGGGGAGCTGTTTTTT.